Following are 5 T cell receptor beta chains from one sample sequenced in a study of blood T cell repertoires in COVID-19. Here immunoSEQ multiplex PCR was the method, and the copy in TCRdb shows in-frame clones only, minus some. The sample holds about 260,000 clones; 80% to 90% are singletons and the top ten take 4% to 5%. Material: peripheral blood. Receptors were obtained from a man aged 55 to 70 with acute or convalescent COVID-19.

The genes are TRBV18 and TRBJ1-1, with 11 bases identical to TRBD1. V lost 1 base to trimming and J lost 6 bases; unmatched junction nucleotides: 16. Germline V lookup: CDR1 KGHSH, CDR2 LQKENI. This CDR3 is 19 amino acids long. CDR3 nucleotide sequence: TGTGCCAGCTCACCACGCCAGGGCGGGACAGGGGGTCGTACGTCTGAAGCTTTCTTT. Translation: CASSPRQGGTGGRTSEAFF.

This chain joins TRBV5-8 and TRBJ2-3; D might be TRBD1 (6 bases). This CDR3 contains 18 residues. Germline V gene data show CDR1 as SGHTS and CDR2 as YDEGEE. V lost 1 base and J lost 0, with 18 bases in between. CDR3 DNA: TGTGCCAGCAGCTTGTTGTCTACAGGGATCTCTAGCACAGATACGCAGTATTTT. This codes for CASSLLSTGISSTDTQYF.

CDR3 sequence (DNA): TGTGCCAGCAGTTCCAGGGGGATCGGTGGCTACACCTTC. It codes for CASSSRGIGGYTF. The rearrangement links TRBV27 to TRBJ1-2, with TRBD1 identical over 7 bases. V lost 4 bases to trimming and J lost 7 bases; unmatched junction nucleotides: 6. The CDR3 contains 13 residues. CDR1 and CDR2 (germline): MNHEY, SMNVEV (reference sequence).

This clone was recorded a few times. The chain recombines TRBV24-1 with TRBJ2-2; perhaps TRBD1 as D (6 bases). V was cut by 7 bases and J by 0 bases, with 14 bases left in between. Germline V gene lookup returns CDR1 KGHDR and CDR2 SFDVKD. The CDR3 covers 16 residues. The CDR3 DNA sequence: TGTGCCACCAGGTTGCAGGGGCCCACGAACACCGGGGAGCTGTTTTTT. Translated, it gives CATRLQGPTNTGELFF.

The chain links TRBV6-1 to TRBJ1-3, with a possible D match to TRBD1 (6 bases). Trimming took off 0 bases at V and 3 bases at J, with 9 bases between the two ends. The CDR3 sequence is 15 residues long. Germline V CDR1 and CDR2: MNHNS, SASEGT. In DNA, the CDR3 is TGTGCCAGCAGTGAAGCCGCGGACAGTGGAAACACCATATATTTT. It encodes CASSEAADSGNTIYF.